Sequencing of this T cell receptor (beta chain) was carried out in a study of blood T cells in healthy people across ages. The study, taken as a whole, reports: TCR beta diversity correlated strongly with naive T cell percentage.

A second about 7 to 11 cycle PCR used barcoded and J-beta primers. TCRdb analysed the 5' RACE reads with MiXCR anew, one entry per CDR3 protein. Of approximately 810,000 distinct CDR3 sequences listed, more than 25% are singletons. This clonotype showed up just a few times. As yet, its antigen is unknown. The CDR3 length is 12 residues. Trimming removed 3 bases from V and 6 bases from J, with 6 bases in between. Germline-derived CDR1 and CDR2 are DFQATT and SNEGSKA (reference sequence). The draw of peripheral blood yielded ten milliliters from each donor. This TCR was recovered from a woman older than 75 in good health. This rearrangement joins TRBV20-1 to TRBJ1-6; unclear D gene. Sequenced material: blood. The CDR3 nucleotides read TGCAGTGCTAGGAGGGCTAATTCACCCCTCCACTTT. It translates to CSARRANSPLHF.